This T cell receptor beta chain was obtained from a study of blood T cells in healthy people across ages. Notes on the study in general: Naive T cell percentage strongly correlated with TCR beta diversity. Leaving the PBMCs unsorted stopped any conclusive comparison of naive versus antigen-experienced cells. Diversity estimates from one million T cells were considered underestimates.

Primed by a sample-barcoded 5' primer and a J-beta primer mix, a second PCR proceeded for about 6 to 11 cycles. MiXCR, applied by TCRdb to the 5' RACE reads, yields one record per CDR3 protein. The table records about 650,000 distinct CDR3 sequences, roughly 32% of them present only once. Trimming stripped 0 bases from V and 2 bases from J, with 2 bases between. Germline-derived CDR1 and CDR2 are SGHRS and YFSETQ. This CDR3 region has 12 residues. This clonotype was seen ten or more times. Its target is unknown. This chain joins TRBV5-1 and TRBJ2-5; D not resolved. Sequencing was done on a sample of blood. The TCR sequence derives from an elderly woman in good health. Written as DNA, the CDR3 is TGCGCCAGCAGCTTGGAGCAAGAGACCCAGTACTTC. Its translation: CASSLEQETQYF.